Following are 8 T cell receptor beta chains from one sample sequenced in a study of technical replicates of blood from a handful of donors. The protocol was immunoSEQ multiplex PCR, while the TCRdb copy is restricted to in-frame clones and leaves out a portion. The sample includes over 70,000 clones, roughly 94% of them seen just once. Sample: T cells isolated from PBMCs. All receptors derive from a human donor in good health.

CDR3 protein: CASISGRTTDTQYF. The CDR3 DNA is TGTGCCAGTATAAGCGGGAGGACCACAGATACGCAGTATTTT. This chain connects TRBV19 to TRBJ2-3; 9 positions match TRBD2. There are 14 residues in the CDR3. J was trimmed by 2 bases and V by 7 bases; bases with no gene match: 4. Germline V gene sequence: CDR1 LNHDA, CDR2 SQIVND (reference sequence). The full variable domain, its missing parts supplied by reference TRBV19 and TRBJ2-3, is DGGITQSPKYLFRKEGQNVTLSCEQNLNHDAMYWYRQDPGQGLRLIYYSQIVNDFQKGDIAEGYSVSREKKESFPLTVTSAQKNPTAFYLCASISGRTTDTQYFGPGTRLTVL.

V gene TRBV13 combines with J gene TRBJ2-7; D is undetermined. The CDR3 extends over 14 amino acids. Between the trimmed V and J ends, which lost 5 bases and 4 bases, there was a span of 15 bases. Germline CDR1 PRHDT, CDR2 FYEKMQ (reference sequence). The CDR3 sequence: CASSGLLHGYEQYF. The CDR3 nucleotides are TGTGCCAGCAGCGGCCTACTACACGGGTACGAGCAGTACTTC.

V gene TRBV28 combines with J gene TRBJ1-5; no firm D call. The CDR3 runs 13 residues. Trimming took off 6 bases at V and 4 bases at J, with 10 bases between the two ends. The germline V gene encodes CDR1 MDHEN and CDR2 SYDVKM. The CDR3, as DNA: TGTGCCAGCAGCCCAGTACCGAATCAGCCCCAGCATTTT. It yields the protein CASSPVPNQPQHF. Variable domain in full (rest from reference TRBV28 and TRBJ1-5): DVKVTQSSRYLVKRTGEKVFLECVQDMDHENMFWYRQDPGLGLRLIYFSYDVKMKEKGDIPEGYSVSREKKERFSLILESASTNQTSMYLCASSPVPNQPQHFGDGTRLSIL.

The CDR3 bases are TGTGCCAGCAGTAGAGCGGGAGTGGAGACAGATACGCAGTATTTT. It yields the protein CASSRAGVETDTQYF. The chain combines TRBV6-1 with TRBJ2-3; 8 bases map to TRBD2. After removal of 5 bases from V and 3 bases from J, the junction contained 7 bases not matched to a gene. The CDR3 has 15 residues. Germline CDR1 and CDR2: MNHNS and SASEGT.

This chain uses TRBV6-4 with TRBJ2-1; D call uncertain. Germline V gene sequence: CDR1 MRHNA, CDR2 SNTAGT. V was trimmed by 5 bases and J by 3 bases, leaving 5 bases between them. The CDR3 has 12 residues. CDR3 sequence reads: CASSSYYNEQFF. CDR3 DNA sequence: TGTGCCAGCAGTTCCTACTACAATGAGCAGTTCTTC.

The J gene is TRBJ1-2, the V gene TRBV25-1; possibly TRBD1 for D (6 bases). CDR3 length: 14 residues. Germline V gene sequence: CDR1 MGHDK, CDR2 SYGVNS. Trimming took 1 base from V and 8 from J, leaving 14 bases between them. The CDR3 is CASSESPYRVGYTF. CDR3 bases: TGTGCCAGCAGTGAATCGCCGTACAGGGTCGGCTACACCTTC.

The genes are TRBV29-1 and TRBJ2-1; 12 bases line up with TRBD2. V trimming: 0 bases; J trimming: 0 bases; junction bases outside the gene matches: 6. CDR1 is SQVTM and CDR2 is ANQGSEA in the germline V gene. This CDR3 has 18 amino acids. The chain's CDR3 is CSVEDRLAGGSSYNEQFF. The CDR3 DNA follows: TGCAGCGTTGAAGATCGGCTAGCGGGGGGGTCCTCCTACAATGAGCAGTTCTTC.

This chain uses TRBV4-2 with TRBJ2-7; tentative D call: TRBD2 (6 bases). V was shortened by 0 bases and J by 4 bases, with 13 bases between the two germline ends. Germline V gives CDR1 LGHNA, CDR2 YNFKEQ. The CDR3 is 15 residues long. The CDR3 DNA sequence: TGTGCCAGCAGCCAAGATGGAGGGAGCGGATACGAGCAGTACTTC. It encodes CASSQDGGSGYEQYF.